These 27 T cell receptor beta chains originate from one sample sequenced in a study of OX40 agonist ivuxolimab in advanced cancers. Libraries were prepared by immunoSEQ multiplex PCR; TCRdb keeps only in-frame clonotypes and omits some of them. The sample contains tens of thousands of clones, around 84% of which appear only once. The source material was CD4+ or CD8+ T cells sorted from blood, sampled in a trial of the OX40 agonist ivuxolimab. The receptors derive from an adult with an advanced solid tumor such as melanoma, head and neck, liver or kidney cancer.

The V and J genes are TRBV7-6 and TRBJ1-4; D gene unclear. Trimming took off 2 bases at V and 4 bases at J, with 8 bases between the two ends. This CDR3 has 14 residues. Germline V CDR1 and CDR2: SGHVS, FNYEAQ. For the CDR3, the DNA is TGTGCCAGCAGCTTACTAACAGTTAATGAAAAACTGTTTTTT. The encoded protein is CASSLLTVNEKLFF.

The chain has TRBV18 and TRBJ2-7; a weak D match, TRBD1 (6 bases). Trimming took off 6 bases at V and 7 bases at J, with 22 bases between the two ends. CDR3 length: 15 amino acids. Germline assignment: CDR1 KGHSH and CDR2 LQKENI. CDR3 DNA: TGTGCCAGCTCGTCCACAGGGAGAACTCTAGGAGAGCAGTACTTC. Encoded protein: CASSSTGRTLGEQYF.

In its sample, this clone was seen once. The J gene is TRBJ1-4, the V gene TRBV6-1; no clear D. Germline V gene sequence: CDR1 MNHNS, CDR2 SASEGT. Trimming stripped 2 bases from V and 8 bases from J, with 9 bases between. CDR3 length: 13 amino acids. The CDR3 loop reads CASSESRTEKLFF. The CDR3 DNA is TGTGCCAGCAGTGAAAGCCGAACAGAAAAACTGTTTTTT.

This chain uses TRBV19 with TRBJ2-1; 8 nucleotides agree with TRBD2. Germline CDR1 reads LNHDA; CDR2 reads SQIVND (reference sequence). V gave up 5 bases and J gave up 5 bases; unmatched junction bases: 8. This CDR3 has 15 amino acids. The CDR3 DNA reads as TGTGCCAGTAGTCCCAGCGGGAGAAGCCACAATGAGCAGTTCTTC. As protein: CASSPSGRSHNEQFF.

The chain couples TRBV4-1 to TRBJ2-5; 7 bases line up with TRBD1. CDR1 and CDR2 from the germline V gene are MGHRA and YSYEKL. CDR3 size: 17 residues. With V trimmed by 0 bases and J by 5 bases, 12 bases remained unmatched. The CDR3 coding sequence is TGCGCCAGCAGCCAAGAATCCAGGACAGGTCTAGGGGAGACCCAGTACTTC. It yields the protein CASSQESRTGLGETQYF.

V usage is TRBV19 and J usage is TRBJ1-5; TRBD1 aligns across 7 bases. Germline values: CDR1 LNHDA, CDR2 SQIVND (reference sequence). Unmatched junction bases numbered 7, after V lost 5 bases and J lost 6 bases. This CDR3 is 14 amino acids long. The chain's CDR3 is CASSRRQGGQPQHF. Here the CDR3 DNA reads TGTGCCAGTAGTCGTAGACAGGGAGGTCAGCCCCAGCATTTT. Looking up the rest from reference TRBV19 and TRBJ1-5 gives the full variable domain: DGGITQSPKYLFRKEGQNVTLSCEQNLNHDAMYWYRQDPGQGLRLIYYSQIVNDFQKGDIAEGYSVSREKKESFPLTVTSAQKNPTAFYLCASSRRQGGQPQHFGDGTRLSIL.

This chain links TRBV28 with TRBJ2-1, with D maybe TRBD2 (5 bases). With 6 bases removed from V and 5 bases from J, the gap between germline ends came to 20 bases. This CDR3 is built from 16 residues. Germline V gene lookup returns CDR1 MDHEN and CDR2 SYDVKM. CDR3 nucleotide sequence: TGTGCCAGCAGCACCCTCTCACTAGTTTTGAACAATGAGCAGTTCTTC. Translated: CASSTLSLVLNNEQFF.

This sequence joins TRBV14 and TRBJ2-2; D remains unclear. Germline values: CDR1 SGHDN, CDR2 FVKESK. The length of the CDR3 is 14 residues. Trimming stripped 4 bases from V and 2 bases from J, with 8 bases between. The CDR3 loop is CASSLRQNTGELFF. CDR3 bases: TGTGCCAGCAGCCTCAGACAAAACACCGGGGAGCTGTTTTTT.

V is TRBV5-1 and J is TRBJ2-2; the match to TRBD2 covers 9 bases. V was clipped by 4 bases and J by 2 bases; unmatched bases: 3. The CDR3 runs 15 residues. CDR1 SGHRS and CDR2 YFSETQ come from the germline V gene. CDR3 residues: CASSPSGANTGELFF. CDR3 bases: TGCGCCAGCAGCCCTAGCGGGGCTAACACCGGGGAGCTGTTTTTT.

The chain employs TRBV27 and TRBJ1-1, with a weak D call TRBD1 (5 bases). Germline CDR1 reads MNHEY; CDR2 reads SMNVEV (reference sequence). The CDR3 is 14 residues long. The V and J ends lost 5 bases and 11 bases respectively, with 21 bases between them. The chain's CDR3 is CASSPTRDSRGAFF. CDR3 in DNA: TGTGCCAGCAGTCCAACCAGGGACTCAAGGGGTGCTTTCTTT.

J is TRBJ2-1 and V is TRBV11-1; 7 nucleotides align to TRBD1. Trimming took 0 bases from V and 9 from J; bases not matched to a gene: 2. The CDR3 runs to 13 residues. Germline values: CDR1 SGHAT, CDR2 FQDESV (reference sequence). The CDR3 bases are TGTGCCAGCAGCTTAGCCTACAGGGGTGAGCAGTTCTTC. This sequence encodes CASSLAYRGEQFF.

The CDR3 here is CASSPAWGAGNTIYF. The CDR3 DNA sequence: TGTGCCAGCAGTCCCGCTTGGGGGGCCGGAAACACCATATATTTT. The genes are TRBV6-6 and TRBJ1-3; D possibly corresponds to TRBD1 (6 bases). Germline V CDR1 and CDR2: MNHNY, SVGAGI (reference sequence). Trimming left V 5 bases short and J 4 bases short, with 15 bases between. The CDR3 runs 15 residues.

This clone has just one count. The chain carries TRBV6-1 and TRBJ2-2; 8 nucleotides line up with TRBD1. Germline CDR1 reads MNHNS; CDR2 reads SASEGT. J was trimmed by 5 bases and V by 3 bases; bases with no gene match: 5. The CDR3 extends over 15 amino acids. The DNA of the CDR3 is TGTGCCAGCAGTGACAGGACAGGGAAGACCGGGGAGCTGTTTTTT. This sequence encodes CASSDRTGKTGELFF.

The chain uses TRBV5-1 and TRBJ1-2, with a weak D call TRBD1 (5 bases). The length of the CDR3 is 14 residues. Germline values: CDR1 SGHRS, CDR2 YFSETQ. Between the trimmed V and J ends, which lost 4 bases and 3 bases, there was a span of 13 bases. CDR3 DNA: TGCGCCAGCAGCCGGGACGGAGGGGACTATGGCTACACCTTC. The encoded protein is CASSRDGGDYGYTF.

This clone was counted once. CDR3 nucleotides: TGTGCCAGTAGTACCCTGGAAACAGGGGGCTACAACGAGCAGTACTTC. Its protein product is CASSTLETGGYNEQYF. The chain combines TRBV19 with TRBJ2-7, with TRBD1 matching over 9 bases. Germline V gene data show CDR1 as LNHDA and CDR2 as SQIVND (reference sequence). J was trimmed by 5 bases and V by 4 bases; bases with no gene match: 12. The CDR3 runs 16 residues.

V and J are TRBV5-1 and TRBJ2-1; D might be TRBD2 (5 bases). The CDR3 spans 13 residues. The V gene lost 1 base and the J gene lost 7 bases, with 9 bases spanning the gap. Germline values: CDR1 SGHRS, CDR2 YFSETQ. The CDR3 spells CASSLIGVNEQFF. CDR3 DNA sequence: TGCGCCAGCAGCTTGATCGGGGTGAATGAGCAGTTCTTC.

The V and J genes are TRBV12-1 and TRBJ1-5. TRBV12-1 is labeled a pseudogene. CDR3 size: 18 residues. CDR3 amino acids: CASSFVGLQGGGNQPQHF. The DNA for the CDR3 is TGTGCCAGCAGCTTTGTGGGATTACAGGGAGGCGGCAATCAGCCCCAGCATTTT.

The chain recombines TRBV9 with TRBJ2-5; D is possibly TRBD2 (6 bases). Between the trimmed V and J ends, which lost 0 bases and 4 bases, there was a span of 16 bases. The V gene's germline CDR1 is SGDLS and CDR2 YYNGEE. The CDR3 runs to 16 residues. The chain's CDR3 is CASSVGAGGARETQYF. The CDR3 DNA sequence: TGTGCCAGCAGCGTAGGTGCAGGCGGGGCGAGAGAGACCCAGTACTTC.

The chain carries TRBV19 and TRBJ2-7, with 10 bases lining up with TRBD1. CDR1 and CDR2 from the germline V gene are LNHDA and SQIVND (reference sequence). Losses at the gene ends were 2 bases for V and 5 bases for J; bases not matched to a gene: 9. There are 16 residues in the CDR3. Here the CDR3 reads CASSIWAGTGEDEQYF. In DNA form, the CDR3 reads TGTGCCAGTAGTATATGGGCCGGGACAGGGGAAGACGAGCAGTACTTC.

This clone appeared a single time. The CDR3 loop reads CASSPSLREDHEQFF. The DNA of the CDR3 is TGTGCCAGCAGCCCGAGCCTACGGGAGGACCATGAGCAGTTCTTC. The chain employs TRBV7-2 and TRBJ2-1, with 7 positions matching TRBD2. The V segment lost 5 bases and the J segment 8 bases; nucleotides outside the gene matches: 12. Germline V CDR1 and CDR2: SGHTA, FQGNSA. The CDR3 loop spans 15 amino acids. Full variable domain (rest looked up from reference TRBV7-2 and TRBJ2-1): GAGVSQSPSNKVTEKGKDVELRCDPISGHTALYWYRQSLGQGLEFLIYFQGNSAPDKSGLPSDRFSAERTGGSVSTLTIQRTQQEDSAVYLCASSPSLREDHEQFFGPGTRLTVL.

A few counts support this clone. The rearrangement joins TRBV28 to TRBJ1-2, with no clear D. Deletions cut 10 bases from V and 8 bases from J, with 17 bases between. Germline CDR1 is MDHEN and CDR2 is SYDVKM. The CDR3 contains 12 residues. Written as DNA, the CDR3 is TGTGCCACCTCCCTAATCCAGGAGGGCTACACCTTC. Its translation is CATSLIQEGYTF.

The genes are TRBV10-3 and TRBJ1-1, with D maybe TRBD1 (5 bases). Per the germline V gene, CDR1 is ENHRY and CDR2 is SYGVKD. This CDR3 has 14 amino acids. V was clipped by 3 bases and J by 1 base, with 9 bases between them. CDR3 DNA sequence: TGTGCCATCAGTGACCGAAGGGGGAACACTGAAGCTTTCTTT. It specifies CAISDRRGNTEAFF.

This clone was seen more than once but under ten times. V gene TRBV6-5 combines with J gene TRBJ2-7; D is ambiguous. This CDR3 has 10 residues. Germline loops: CDR1 MNHEY, CDR2 SVGAGI. Between the trimmed V and J ends, which lost 5 bases and 5 bases, there was a span of 4 bases. The DNA for the CDR3 is TGTGCCAGCAGTGAAAACGAGCAGTACTTC. Protein sequence: CASSENEQYF.

This chain links TRBV6-5 with TRBJ2-2, with no clear D. This CDR3 comprises 13 residues. The germline V and J ends were trimmed by 5 bases and 5 bases, with 9 bases remaining between them. Germline V gene data show CDR1 as MNHEY and CDR2 as SVGAGI. The CDR3 region has the DNA TGTGCCAGCAGTGTCAGGAGAACCGGGGAGCTGTTTTTT. Amino acid sequence: CASSVRRTGELFF.

V and J are TRBV19 and TRBJ2-3, with D possibly called TRBD1 or TRBD2 (5 bases each). This CDR3 comprises 14 residues. With 0 bases removed from V and 6 bases from J, the gap between germline ends came to 10 bases. Germline-derived CDR1 and CDR2 are LNHDA and SQIVND (reference sequence). CDR3 in DNA: TGTGCCAGTAGTATAGATCGGGGCGGGGATACGCAGTATTTT. Its protein is CASSIDRGGDTQYF.

This clone has just a few counts. The rearrangement joins TRBV5-4 to TRBJ2-5, with TRBD2 matching 7 bases. The germline V gene encodes CDR1 SGHNT and CDR2 YYREEE (reference sequence). CDR3 size: 16 residues. Losses at the gene ends were 0 bases for V and 4 bases for J; bases not matched to a gene: 9. CDR3 loop: CASSLGGATSRETQYF. The CDR3 DNA reads as TGTGCCAGCAGCTTGGGTGGGGCGACTAGCCGAGAGACCCAGTACTTC.

A few counts support this clone. The chain joins TRBV7-2 to TRBJ2-7; no definite D call. Trimming removed 5 bases at V and 2 bases at J, with 7 bases between. This CDR3 is built from 12 residues. CDR1 and CDR2 from the germline V gene are SGHTA and FQGNSA. The CDR3 sequence: CASSPAPYEQYF. The CDR3 region has the DNA TGTGCCAGCAGCCCCGCCCCCTACGAGCAGTACTTC.